The 14 T cell receptor beta chains in this list originate from one sample, sequenced in a study of T cell repertoires and HLA-DP antigens. No antigens are known for them. Method: immunoSEQ multiplex PCR; TCRdb's copy keeps in-frame clones and lacks some. Among about 120,000 clones listed, 92% were seen once. The sequencing sample was made of CD4+ T cells from PBMCs. These receptors all come from a woman under 30 in good health and CMV-seronegative.

The V and J genes are TRBV9 and TRBJ1-2, with D unclear. The CDR3 extends over 15 amino acids. Trimming left V 0 bases short and J 4 bases short, with 13 bases between. Germline CDR1 and CDR2: SGDLS and YYNGEE. The CDR3 loop is CASSVGSGRVYGYTF. In DNA form, the CDR3 reads TGTGCCAGCAGCGTAGGAAGCGGAAGGGTCTATGGCTACACCTTC.

V is TRBV28 and J is TRBJ1-4; 11 positions match TRBD1. With V trimmed by 6 bases and J by 10 bases, 7 bases remained unmatched. Germline V gives CDR1 MDHEN, CDR2 SYDVKM. The length of the CDR3 is 14 residues. The DNA for the CDR3 is TGTGCCAGCAGCATGGACAGGGGGCGCGGAAAACTGTTTTTT. It specifies CASSMDRGRGKLFF.

This clone has only a few counts. Other DNA sequences within the sample encode an identical CDR3. V is TRBV9 and J is TRBJ1-1; 9 bases are shared with TRBD1. The V gene end was trimmed by 0 bases and the J gene end by 11 bases; junction bases not matched to a gene: 5. The CDR3 is 13 residues long. The germline CDR1 and CDR2 sequences are SGDLS and YYNGEE. The CDR3, as DNA: TGTGCCAGCAGCGTAGGACAGGGGGAACGGGCTTTCTTT. Its translation: CASSVGQGERAFF. Together with reference TRBV9 and TRBJ1-1, the CDR3 gives the full variable domain: DSGVTQTPKHLITATGQRVTLRCSPRSGDLSVYWYQQSLDQGLQFLIQYYNGEERAKGNILERFSAQQFPDLHSELNLSSLELGDSALYFCASSVGQGERAFFGQGTRLTVV.

This chain connects TRBV5-4 to TRBJ2-3, with D unclear. The CDR3 runs to 13 residues. Looked up from germline, CDR1 is SGHNT and CDR2 is YYREEE (reference sequence). The V end lost 4 bases, the J end lost 4 bases, and 10 bases lay between the germline ends. CDR3 nucleotides: TGTGCCAGCAGCCAGGCGGCCCCAGATACGCAGTATTTT. This encodes CASSQAAPDTQYF. Looking up the rest from reference TRBV5-4 and TRBJ2-3 gives the full variable domain: ETGVTQSPTHLIKTRGQQVTLRCSSQSGHNTVSWYQQALGQGPQFIFQYYREEENGRGNFPPRFSGLQFPNYSSELNVNALELDDSALYLCASSQAAPDTQYFGPGTRLTVL.

The chain links TRBV7-9 to TRBJ1-1; D is unclear. Germline lookup yields CDR1 SEHNR and CDR2 FQNEAQ (reference sequence). The CDR3 contains 14 residues. V was clipped by 5 bases and J by 5 bases, with 15 bases between them. The CDR3 DNA reads as TGTGCCAGCAGCCTCTACACGGGGTGGACTGAAGCTTTCTTT. It specifies CASSLYTGWTEAFF.

On this clone itself: The sample holds other DNA sequences that translate to the same CDR3. The rearrangement joins TRBV28 to TRBJ2-3; D perhaps matches TRBD2 (6 bases). Germline lookup yields CDR1 MDHEN and CDR2 SYDVKM. The CDR3 is made up of 15 amino acids. V was shortened by 2 bases and J by 3 bases, with 12 bases between the two germline ends. The CDR3 DNA reads as TGTGCCAGCAGTTTAGGGGGAGGAGGGACAGATACGCAGTATTTT. Protein sequence: CASSLGGGGTDTQYF.

The chain joins TRBV9 to TRBJ2-1; D assignment may be TRBD1 or TRBD2 (6 bases each). V shed 0 bases and J shed 4 bases, with 14 bases lying between them. Germline values: CDR1 SGDLS, CDR2 YYNGEE. The CDR3 covers 16 residues. This CDR3 is CASSVGGAIGYNEQFF. The CDR3 DNA is TGTGCCAGCAGCGTAGGGGGGGCCATTGGTTACAATGAGCAGTTCTTC.

The chain joins TRBV27 to TRBJ2-3; D uncertain. This CDR3 has 12 amino acids. V lost 6 bases and J 7 bases, leaving 11 bases between the germline ends. Germline lookup yields CDR1 MNHEY and CDR2 SMNVEV (reference sequence). CDR3 bases: TGTGCCAGCAGACGTGGTCGGAATACGCAGTATTTT. It is translated as CASRRGRNTQYF.

The chain uses TRBV19 and TRBJ1-2; 11 nucleotides line up with TRBD1. V was pared by 9 bases and J by 2 bases, with 17 bases of the junction left unmatched. Germline assignment: CDR1 LNHDA and CDR2 SQIVND (reference sequence). There are 18 residues in the CDR3. The CDR3 protein is CASVRRTGGTDRNYGYTF. CDR3 sequence (DNA): TGTGCCAGCGTGAGACGGACAGGGGGCACAGACCGCAACTATGGCTACACCTTC. Drawing the rest from reference TRBV19 and TRBJ1-2, the complete variable domain is DGGITQSPKYLFRKEGQNVTLSCEQNLNHDAMYWYRQDPGQGLRLIYYSQIVNDFQKGDIAEGYSVSREKKESFPLTVTSAQKNPTAFYLCASVRRTGGTDRNYGYTFGSGTRLTVV.

The genes are TRBV12-5 and TRBJ2-2; 8 nucleotides line up with TRBD2. Germline CDR1 is LGHNT and CDR2 is FRNRAP. The CDR3 has 17 residues. Trimming at V came to 1 base and at J to 7 bases, leaving 11 bases not matched to a gene. The chain's CDR3 is CASGLARISGSGGELFF. The DNA of the CDR3 is TGTGCTAGTGGTTTGGCCCGGATCAGCGGGAGTGGCGGGGAGCTGTTTTTT.

The chain combines TRBV10-3 with TRBJ2-5; 7 bases agree with TRBD2. The CDR3 is 13 residues long. In germline, CDR1 is ENHRY, CDR2 SYGVKD. The junction had 6 bases not matched to a gene; V was cut back by 7 bases and J by 4 bases. In DNA form, the CDR3 reads TGTGCCATCAAGGCGGGAGTAACAGAGACCCAGTACTTC. Translating it yields CAIKAGVTETQYF.

DNA of the CDR3: TGTGCCAGCTCATCGCAGGGGAGCACAGATACGCAGTATTTT. Translation: CASSSQGSTDTQYF. The genes are TRBV18 and TRBJ2-3; D is possibly TRBD1 (6 bases). Germline V gene sequence: CDR1 KGHSH, CDR2 LQKENI. CDR3 size: 14 residues. Trimming removed 5 bases at V and 0 bases at J, with 9 bases between.

V and J are TRBV4-1 and TRBJ2-1; 9 nucleotides line up with TRBD2. The V gene end was trimmed by 4 bases and the J gene end by 3 bases; junction bases not matched to a gene: 7. The CDR3 loop spans 16 amino acids. Germline CDR1 reads MGHRA; CDR2 reads YSYEKL. CDR3: CASSREVAGVYNEQFF. In nucleotides, the CDR3 is TGCGCCAGCAGCCGGGAGGTAGCGGGAGTCTACAATGAGCAGTTCTTC.

The chain combines TRBV18 with TRBJ2-2; maybe TRBD2 (5 bases). CDR3 length equals 13 residues. Trimming removed 3 bases from V and 7 bases from J, with 9 bases in between. The germline CDR1 and CDR2 sequences are KGHSH and LQKENI. CDR3 region: CASSPLRGGELFF. CDR3 DNA: TGTGCCAGCTCACCCCTACGGGGCGGGGAGCTGTTTTTT.